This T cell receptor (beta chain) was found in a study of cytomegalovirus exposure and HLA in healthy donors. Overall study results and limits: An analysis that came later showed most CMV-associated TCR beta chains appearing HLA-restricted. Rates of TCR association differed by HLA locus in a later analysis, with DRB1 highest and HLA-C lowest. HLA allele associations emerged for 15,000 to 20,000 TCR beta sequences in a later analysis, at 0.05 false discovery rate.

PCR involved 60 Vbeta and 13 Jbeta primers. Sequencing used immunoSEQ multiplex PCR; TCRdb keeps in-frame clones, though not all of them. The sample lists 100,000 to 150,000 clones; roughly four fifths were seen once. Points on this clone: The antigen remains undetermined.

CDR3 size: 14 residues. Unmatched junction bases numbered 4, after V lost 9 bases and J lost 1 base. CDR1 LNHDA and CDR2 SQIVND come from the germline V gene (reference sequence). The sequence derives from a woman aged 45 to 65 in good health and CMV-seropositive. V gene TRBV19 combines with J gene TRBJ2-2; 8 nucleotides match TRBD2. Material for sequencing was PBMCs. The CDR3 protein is CASGGARNTGELFF. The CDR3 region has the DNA TGTGCCAGCGGGGGGGCAAGGAACACCGGGGAGCTGTTTTTT.